This entry describes one TCR beta chain. Germline CDR1 is LNHDA and CDR2 is SQIVND (reference sequence). This CDR3 spans 14 amino acids. Trimming shortened V by 5 bases and J by 3 bases, and 13 bases separated the two germline ends. Assay: immunoSEQ multiplex PCR; the TCRdb copy retains only in-frame clones and omits some. The data hold approximately 84,000 clones, with roughly 92% observed a single time. The sample belongs to a study of OX40 agonist ivuxolimab in advanced cancers. Sample: CD4+ or CD8+ T cells sorted from blood, taken in a trial of the OX40 agonist ivuxolimab. The receptor was derived from an adult with an advanced solid tumor such as melanoma, head and neck, liver or kidney cancer. V usage is TRBV19 and J usage is TRBJ2-5, with D tentatively TRBD1 or TRBD2 (5 bases each). The CDR3 nucleotides read TGTGCCAGTAGTTCTCCCGGGACGAAAGAGACCCAGTACTTC. Translating it yields CASSSPGTKETQYF.